This entry concerns a single T cell receptor (beta chain). Unique molecular identifiers were affixed to single, distinct cDNA molecules. A single record per CDR3 protein comes from TCRdb applying MiXCR to the 5' RACE reads. The sample records tens of thousands of distinct CDR3 sequences, about 11% being singletons. The CDR3 is 14 amino acids. V was shortened by 5 bases and J by 6 bases, with 16 bases between the two germline ends. Germline lookup yields CDR1 SGHVS and CDR2 FNYEAQ. The data were taken from a study of early T cells in non-severe SARS-CoV-2 infection. Study summary: From unsorted whole blood, bulk RNA was sequenced, and the chains remained unpaired.

Sequences were derived from whole blood, sampled at baseline. The clonotype was recovered from an adult who was a healthcare worker with PCR-confirmed SARS-CoV-2 infection or an uninfected control (not recorded which). V usage is TRBV7-6 and J usage is TRBJ1-2; weak D call: TRBD1 (5 bases). Written as DNA, the CDR3 is TGTGCCAGCAGCCTTAGAGGGGAGGGAGATGGCTACACCTTC. It encodes CASSLRGEGDGYTF.